This T cell receptor (beta chain) was recovered during a study of early T cells in non-severe SARS-CoV-2 infection. On the study more broadly: Chains stayed unpaired after sequencing of bulk RNA from unsorted whole blood.

This clonotype has only one observation. Its antigen is currently unknown. Whole-study results and caveats: Lookups in VDJdb leaned toward anti-spike CD8 responses and missed private and CD4 specificities.

Germline loops: CDR1 SGDLS, CDR2 YYNGEE. The CDR3 is made up of 17 amino acids. The V end was cut by 4 bases, the J end by 0 bases, with 14 bases between. Researchers attached unique molecular identifiers to individual cDNA molecules. MiXCR, applied by TCRdb to the 5' RACE reads, yields one record per CDR3 protein. The sample lists about 110,000 distinct CDR3 sequences, about an eighth occurring once. The chain employs TRBV9 and TRBJ2-6, with a tentative D call TRBD1 (5 bases). The sequenced material came from whole blood. The source of this sequence is an adult who was a healthcare worker with PCR-confirmed SARS-CoV-2 infection or an uninfected control (not recorded which). CDR3 amino acids: CASSIQGSLSGANVLTF. The CDR3 DNA reads TGTGCCAGCAGCATTCAGGGTTCTCTCTCTGGGGCCAACGTCCTGACTTTC.